These T cell receptor beta chains were read from a single sample in a study of T cell changes during pregnancy in multiple sclerosis. Profiled with immunoSEQ multiplex PCR; TCRdb holds only in-frame clones, not every one. There are about 53,000 clones in the sample; around nine tenths occur only once, and approximately 3% lies in the top ten. The material was CD8+ T cells from peripheral blood mononuclear cells, obtained before pregnancy. These receptors were collected from a female donor with multiple sclerosis, enrolled in a pregnancy study. CDR3s include the opening cysteine and the closing phenylalanine or tryptophan. The D gene is left open where the match is weak. Only some rows state a clone size, as once, few, many or a class for expanded clones.

once,TRBV9,TRBD1,TRBJ1-1,CASSSRQGLDTEAFF,TGTGCCAGCAGCTCCCGACAGGGCTTAGACACTGAAGCTTTCTTT
NA,TRBV27,NA,TRBJ2-5,CASARGRSEKETQYF,TGTGCCAGCGCCAGGGGGAGGAGTGAAAAAGAGACCCAGTACTTC
NA,TRBV30,NA,TRBJ2-5,CAWAGDWLQETQYF,TGTGCCTGGGCAGGGGATTGGTTACAAGAGACCCAGTACTTC
NA,TRBV18,TRBD2,TRBJ2-1,CASSPPGGIDYNEQFF,TGTGCCAGCTCACCCCCGGGGGGGATCGACTACAATGAGCAGTTCTTC
NA,TRBV7-6,NA,TRBJ1-5,CASSLSGLREPQHF,TGTGCCAGCAGCTTATCAGGGTTAAGGGAGCCCCAGCATTTT
NA,TRBV10-3,NA,TRBJ1-1,CAISDSRTEAFF,TGTGCCATCAGTGACTCGAGGACTGAAGCTTTCTTT
NA,TRBV4-2,NA,TRBJ2-7,CASSQRFYEQYF,TGTGCCAGCAGCCAGCGGTTCTACGAGCAGTACTTC
NA,TRBV5-6,NA,TRBJ1-1,CASTLTYLNTEAFF,TGTGCCAGCACCCTTACTTACTTGAACACTGAAGCTTTCTTT
NA,TRBV6-6,NA,TRBJ1-1,CASSVDSLNTEAFF,TGTGCCAGCAGTGTGGACAGCTTGAACACTGAAGCTTTCTTT
NA,TRBV9,NA,TRBJ2-3,CASSPQDSRTDTQYF,TGTGCCAGCAGCCCCCAGGACTCTCGAACAGATACGCAGTATTTT
NA,TRBV7-2,NA,TRBJ1-5,CASSLGGGQPQHF,TGTGCCAGCAGCTTAGGGGGAGGTCAGCCCCAGCATTTT
NA,TRBV6-1,NA,TRBJ1-2,CASSVRGHTF,TGTGCCAGCAGTGTTCGCGGCCACACCTTC
NA,TRBV4-1,TRBD1,TRBJ1-1,CASSHGWDRGSTEAFF,TGCGCCAGCAGCCACGGCTGGGACAGGGGGTCAACTGAAGCTTTCTTT
NA,TRBV6-1,NA,TRBJ2-7,CASSLDSITYEQYF,TGTGCCAGCAGCCTCGACAGTATAACTTACGAGCAGTACTTC
NA,TRBV10-3,NA,TRBJ1-2,CAISEGEGEGYTF,TGTGCCATCAGTGAGGGAGAGGGGGAAGGCTACACCTTC
NA,TRBV13,NA,TRBJ2-1,CASSLESSYNEQFF,TGTGCCAGCAGCTTAGAGAGCTCCTACAATGAGCAGTTCTTC
NA,TRBV4-1,NA,TRBJ1-4,CASSQGERNMAGEKLFF,TGCGCCAGCAGCCAGGGTGAGAGGAATATGGCGGGGGAAAAACTGTTTTTT
NA,TRBV27,TRBD1,TRBJ1-1,CASSLRGLVTEAFF,TGTGCCAGCAGTTTAAGGGGGCTGGTCACTGAAGCTTTCTTT
NA,TRBV5-5,TRBD1,TRBJ1-1,CASSLGQGAHTEAFF,TGTGCCAGCAGCTTGGGACAGGGGGCGCACACTGAAGCTTTCTTT
NA,TRBV16,TRBD1,TRBJ1-2,CASSQRDRGPNYGYTF,TGTGCCAGCAGCCAAAGGGACAGGGGGCCGAACTATGGCTACACCTTC
NA,TRBV29-1,TRBD1,TRBJ1-1,CSVRGQAKGSDEAFF,TGCAGCGTCCGCGGACAGGCTAAAGGAAGTGATGAAGCTTTCTTT
NA,TRBV7-9,NA,TRBJ1-3,CASSSGNTIYF,TGTGCCAGCAGCTCAGGAAACACCATATATTTT